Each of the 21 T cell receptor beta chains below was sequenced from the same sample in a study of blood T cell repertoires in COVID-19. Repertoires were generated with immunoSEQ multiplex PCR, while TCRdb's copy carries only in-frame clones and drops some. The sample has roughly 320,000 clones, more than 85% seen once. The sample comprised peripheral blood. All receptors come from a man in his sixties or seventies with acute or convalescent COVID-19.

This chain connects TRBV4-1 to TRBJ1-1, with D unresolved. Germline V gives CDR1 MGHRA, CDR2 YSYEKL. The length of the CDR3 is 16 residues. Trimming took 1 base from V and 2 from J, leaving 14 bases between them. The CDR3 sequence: CASSQGRPGLNTEAFF. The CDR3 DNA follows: TGCGCCAGCAGCCAAGGGAGGCCAGGATTAAACACTGAAGCTTTCTTT.

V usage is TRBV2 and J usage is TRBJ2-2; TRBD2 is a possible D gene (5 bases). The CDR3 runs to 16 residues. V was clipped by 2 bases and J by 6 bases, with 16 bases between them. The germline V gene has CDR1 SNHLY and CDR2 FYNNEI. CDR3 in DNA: TGTGCCAGCAGTGAACTACCCGCGGGTATCGCCGGGGAGCTGTTTTTT. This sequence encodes CASSELPAGIAGELFF.

The CDR3 nucleotides are TGTGCCAGTAGTCAACAGGGAGGGCCAACTACGCAGTATTTT. Translation: CASSQQGGPTTQYF. The chain joins TRBV7-2 to TRBJ2-3, with D perhaps matching TRBD2 (7 bases). Germline CDR1 SGHTA, CDR2 FQGNSA. V gave up 9 bases and J gave up 8 bases, with 21 bases separating them. This CDR3 comprises 14 residues.

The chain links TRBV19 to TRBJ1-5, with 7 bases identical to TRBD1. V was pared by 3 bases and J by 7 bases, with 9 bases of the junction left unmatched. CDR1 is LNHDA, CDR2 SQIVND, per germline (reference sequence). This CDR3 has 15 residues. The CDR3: CASSIPQQGRQPQHF. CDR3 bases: TGTGCCAGTAGTATTCCTCAACAGGGGAGACAGCCCCAGCATTTT.

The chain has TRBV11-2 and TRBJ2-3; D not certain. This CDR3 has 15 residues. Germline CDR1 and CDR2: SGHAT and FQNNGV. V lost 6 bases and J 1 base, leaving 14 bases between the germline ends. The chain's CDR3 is CASSSLSSGTDTQYF. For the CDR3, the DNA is TGTGCCAGCAGTTCCCTATCGTCCGGCACAGATACGCAGTATTTT.

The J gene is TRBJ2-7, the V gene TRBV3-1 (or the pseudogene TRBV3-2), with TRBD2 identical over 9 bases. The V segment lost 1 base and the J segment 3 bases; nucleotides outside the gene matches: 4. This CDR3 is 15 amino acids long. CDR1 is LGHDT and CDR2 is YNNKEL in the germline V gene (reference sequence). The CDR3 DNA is TGTGCCAGCAGCCAAGGTCCAGCGGGGGGCTACGAGCAGTACTTC. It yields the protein CASSQGPAGGYEQYF.

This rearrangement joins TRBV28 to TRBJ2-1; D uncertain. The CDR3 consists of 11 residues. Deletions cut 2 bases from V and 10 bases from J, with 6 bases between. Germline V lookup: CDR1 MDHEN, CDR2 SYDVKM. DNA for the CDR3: TGTGCCAGCAGTTTAACAGCCGAGCAGTTCTTC. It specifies CASSLTAEQFF. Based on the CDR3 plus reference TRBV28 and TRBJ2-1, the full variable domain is DVKVTQSSRYLVKRTGEKVFLECVQDMDHENMFWYRQDPGLGLRLIYFSYDVKMKEKGDIPEGYSVSREKKERFSLILESASTNQTSMYLCASSLTAEQFFGPGTRLTVL.

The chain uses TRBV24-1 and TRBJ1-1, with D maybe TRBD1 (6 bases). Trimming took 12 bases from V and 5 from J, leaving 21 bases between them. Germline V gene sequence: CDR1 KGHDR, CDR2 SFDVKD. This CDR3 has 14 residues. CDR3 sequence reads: CAVGEGGVGTEAFF. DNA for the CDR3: TGTGCCGTGGGGGAAGGGGGTGTGGGGACTGAAGCTTTCTTT.

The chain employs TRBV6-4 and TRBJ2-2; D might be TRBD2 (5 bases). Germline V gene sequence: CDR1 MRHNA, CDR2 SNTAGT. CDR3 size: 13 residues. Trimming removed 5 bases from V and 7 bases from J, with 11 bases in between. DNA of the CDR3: TGTGCCAGCAGTAGGGAGCTTCTCGGGGAGCTGTTTTTT. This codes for CASSRELLGELFF.

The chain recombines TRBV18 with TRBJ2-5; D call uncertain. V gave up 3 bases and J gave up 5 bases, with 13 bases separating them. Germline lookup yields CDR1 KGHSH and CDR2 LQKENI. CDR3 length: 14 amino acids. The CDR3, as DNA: TGTGCCAGCTCACCCACACCGAGCGAGGAGACCCAGTACTTC. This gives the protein CASSPTPSEETQYF.

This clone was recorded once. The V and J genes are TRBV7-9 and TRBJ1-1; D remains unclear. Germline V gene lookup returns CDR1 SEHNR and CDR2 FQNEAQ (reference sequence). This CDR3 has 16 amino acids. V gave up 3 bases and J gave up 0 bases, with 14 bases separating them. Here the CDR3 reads CASSFRGSGMNTEAFF. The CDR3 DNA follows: TGTGCCAGCAGCTTCAGAGGGTCAGGCATGAACACTGAAGCTTTCTTT.

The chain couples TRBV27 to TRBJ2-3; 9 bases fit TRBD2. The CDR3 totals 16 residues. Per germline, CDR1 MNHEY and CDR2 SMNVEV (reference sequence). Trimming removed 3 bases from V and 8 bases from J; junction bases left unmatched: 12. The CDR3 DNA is TGTGCCAGCAGTTTTTGGCTTGCGGGGGGGCCGGGTACGCAGTATTTT. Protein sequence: CASSFWLAGGPGTQYF.

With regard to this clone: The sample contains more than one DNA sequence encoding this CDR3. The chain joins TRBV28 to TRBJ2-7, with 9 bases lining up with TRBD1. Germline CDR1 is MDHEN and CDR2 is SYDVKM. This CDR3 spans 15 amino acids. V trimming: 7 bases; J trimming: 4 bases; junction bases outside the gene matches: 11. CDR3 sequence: CASTPGGTGRYEQYF. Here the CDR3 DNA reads TGTGCCAGCACCCCCGGTGGGACAGGGAGGTACGAGCAGTACTTC.

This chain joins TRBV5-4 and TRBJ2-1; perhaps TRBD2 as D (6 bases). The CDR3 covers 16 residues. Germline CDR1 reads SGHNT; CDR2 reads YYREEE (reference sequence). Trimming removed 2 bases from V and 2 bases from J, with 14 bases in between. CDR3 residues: CASSFPRGTAYNEQFF. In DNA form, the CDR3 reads TGTGCCAGCAGCTTCCCACGGGGGACCGCCTACAATGAGCAGTTCTTC.

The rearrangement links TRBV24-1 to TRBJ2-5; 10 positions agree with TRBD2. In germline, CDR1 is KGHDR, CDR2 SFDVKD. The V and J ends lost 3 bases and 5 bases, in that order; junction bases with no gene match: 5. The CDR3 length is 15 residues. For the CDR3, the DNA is TGTGCCACCAGTGATGCTAGCGGGAGATTTGAGACCCAGTACTTC. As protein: CATSDASGRFETQYF.

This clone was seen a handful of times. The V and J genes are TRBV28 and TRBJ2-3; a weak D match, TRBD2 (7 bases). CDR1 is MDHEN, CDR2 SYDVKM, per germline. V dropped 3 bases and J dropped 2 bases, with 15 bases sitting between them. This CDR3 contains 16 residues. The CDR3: CASSFLAGADTDTQYF. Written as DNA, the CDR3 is TGTGCCAGCAGTTTCCTTGCGGGGGCCGACACAGATACGCAGTATTTT.

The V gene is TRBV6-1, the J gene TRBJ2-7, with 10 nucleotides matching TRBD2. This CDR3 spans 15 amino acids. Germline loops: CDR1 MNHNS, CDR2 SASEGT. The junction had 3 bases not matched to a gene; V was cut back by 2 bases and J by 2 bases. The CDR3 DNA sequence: TGTGCCAGCAGTGAATTGAGCGGGAGGGCCTACGAGCAGTACTTC. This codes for CASSELSGRAYEQYF.

The CDR3 region has the DNA TGTGCCTGGAGTGGGGACACCGGGGATTCACCCCTCCACTTT. Residues: CAWSGDTGDSPLHF. The chain employs TRBV30 and TRBJ1-6, with D maybe TRBD1 (6 bases). Trimming shortened V by 1 base and J by 8 bases, and 12 bases separated the two germline ends. The CDR3 totals 14 residues. Germline assignment: CDR1 GTSNPN and CDR2 SVGIG (reference sequence).

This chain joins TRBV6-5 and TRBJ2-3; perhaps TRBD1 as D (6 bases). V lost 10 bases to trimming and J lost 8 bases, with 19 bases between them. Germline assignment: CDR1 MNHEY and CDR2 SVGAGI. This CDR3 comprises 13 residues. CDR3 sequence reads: CATSTHGQTTQYF. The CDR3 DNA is TGTGCCACCAGCACTCACGGACAGACTACGCAGTATTTT.

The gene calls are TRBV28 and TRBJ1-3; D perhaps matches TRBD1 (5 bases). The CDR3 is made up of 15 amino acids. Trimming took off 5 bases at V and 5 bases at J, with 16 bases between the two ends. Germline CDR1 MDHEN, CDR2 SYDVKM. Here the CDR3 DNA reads TGTGCCAGCAGTGTTAAGCACAGGTTGAGAAACACCATATATTTT. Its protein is CASSVKHRLRNTIYF.

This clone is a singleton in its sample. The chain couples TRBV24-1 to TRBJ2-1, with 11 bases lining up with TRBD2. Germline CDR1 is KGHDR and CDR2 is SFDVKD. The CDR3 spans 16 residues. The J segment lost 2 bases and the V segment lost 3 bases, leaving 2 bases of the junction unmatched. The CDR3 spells CATSDGSGRAYNEQFF. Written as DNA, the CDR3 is TGTGCCACCAGTGATGGTAGCGGGAGGGCCTACAATGAGCAGTTCTTC.